Below are 17 T cell receptor beta chains sequenced from a single sample in a study of cytomegalovirus exposure and HLA in healthy donors. Method: immunoSEQ multiplex PCR; TCRdb's copy keeps in-frame clones and lacks some. The table includes about 56,000 clones, around 93% detected once. Material: PBMCs. Every receptor here comes from a woman aged 18-30 years in good health and CMV-seropositive.

The rearrangement joins TRBV19 to TRBJ1-5; D might be TRBD1 (5 bases). Deletions cut 5 bases from V and 1 base from J, with 15 bases between. CDR1 LNHDA and CDR2 SQIVND come from the germline V gene (reference sequence). The CDR3 runs 16 residues. The CDR3 spells CASSPWGERSNQPQHF. As DNA, the CDR3 is TGTGCCAGTAGTCCTTGGGGGGAACGAAGCAATCAGCCCCAGCATTTT.

The genes are TRBV27 and TRBJ1-4, with D tentatively TRBD1 (5 bases). The length of the CDR3 is 15 residues. V shed 1 base and J shed 8 bases, with 14 bases lying between them. CDR1 is MNHEY, CDR2 SMNVEV, per germline (reference sequence). The CDR3 region is CASSLWGGLEEKLFF. The CDR3 DNA reads as TGTGCCAGCAGTTTATGGGGGGGGTTGGAGGAAAAACTGTTTTTT.

This rearrangement joins TRBV6-5 to TRBJ1-1, with TRBD1 matching 10 bases. The CDR3 is 13 residues long. V lost 0 bases and J lost 11; bases outside the gene matches: 3. CDR1 and CDR2 from the germline V gene are MNHEY and SVGAGI. The CDR3 bases are TGTGCCAGCAGTTACTCGACAGGGGGCGACGCTTTCTTT. Translated, it gives CASSYSTGGDAFF.

CDR3 coding DNA: TGTGCCTGGACCAAGGGGTATGGCTACACCTTC. Translated: CAWTKGYGYTF. This rearrangement joins TRBV30 to TRBJ1-2, with D maybe TRBD1 (5 bases). The CDR3 runs 11 residues. V lost 4 bases, J lost 5 bases, and 8 bases lay in between. Germline loops: CDR1 GTSNPN, CDR2 SVGIG (reference sequence).

V and J are TRBV7-2 and TRBJ1-5; possibly TRBD1 for D (5 bases). CDR3 length: 16 residues. The V gene lost 5 bases and the J gene lost 0 bases, with 14 bases spanning the gap. CDR1 SGHTA and CDR2 FQGNSA come from the germline V gene. CDR3 amino acids: CASSPQTDLSNQPQHF. For the CDR3, the DNA is TGTGCCAGCAGCCCCCAGACAGATCTTAGCAATCAGCCCCAGCATTTT. The whole variable domain, remainder taken from reference TRBV7-2 and TRBJ1-5, is GAGVSQSPSNKVTEKGKDVELRCDPISGHTALYWYRQSLGQGLEFLIYFQGNSAPDKSGLPSDRFSAERTGGSVSTLTIQRTQQEDSAVYLCASSPQTDLSNQPQHFGDGTRLSIL.

The rearrangement links TRBV10-1 to TRBJ1-2; 11 bases are shared with TRBD1. The CDR3 spans 14 residues. Per germline, CDR1 WNHNN and CDR2 SYGVQD (reference sequence). J gave up 5 bases and V 6 bases, and 5 bases lay outside the gene matches. CDR3 in DNA: TGCGCCAGCAGGGGGACAGGGGGGGGTTATGGCTACACCTTC. Its protein product is CASRGTGGGYGYTF.

The CDR3 reads CASSLNDRGGSEQFF. CDR3 bases: TGTGCCAGCAGCTTGAACGACAGGGGGGGTTCTGAGCAGTTCTTC. This rearrangement joins TRBV5-4 to TRBJ2-1, with 9 bases matching TRBD1. The CDR3 has 15 amino acids. Germline V gene data show CDR1 as SGHNT and CDR2 as YYREEE (reference sequence). V lost 1 base, J lost 9 bases, and 8 bases stayed unmatched.

V usage is TRBV5-5 and J usage is TRBJ2-3, with a tentative D call TRBD1 (5 bases). The germline V and J ends were trimmed by 1 base and 4 bases, with 10 bases remaining between them. Germline CDR1 and CDR2: SGHKS and YYEKEE (reference sequence). This CDR3 is 14 amino acids long. The CDR3 region has the DNA TGTGCCAGCAGCTTGTTCCAGGGCGCAGATACGCAGTATTTT. Translation: CASSLFQGADTQYF.

The chain joins TRBV27 to TRBJ2-7, with D tentatively TRBD1 (6 bases). Trimming left V 5 bases short and J 3 bases short, with 11 bases between. This CDR3 has 13 amino acids. CDR1 is MNHEY, CDR2 SMNVEV, per germline (reference sequence). The CDR3 sequence: CASSTDRNYEQYF. The DNA for the CDR3 is TGTGCCAGCAGTACGGACAGAAACTACGAGCAGTACTTC.

The chain is built from TRBV4-1 and TRBJ1-2, with D perhaps TRBD1 (6 bases). Germline CDR1 and CDR2: MGHRA and YSYEKL. There are 16 residues in the CDR3. Trimming left V 1 base short and J 3 bases short, with 15 bases between. The CDR3 bases are TGCGCCAGCAGCCAAGCAGCGGGGGGGCGATACTATGGCTACACCTTC. Protein product: CASSQAAGGRYYGYTF.

This chain joins TRBV4-2 and TRBJ2-3; TRBD2 aligns across 9 bases. Germline trimming cut 2 bases from V and 4 bases from J; bases unmatched to any gene: 16. This CDR3 has 19 amino acids. The germline CDR1 and CDR2 sequences are LGHNA and YNFKEQ. The CDR3 DNA follows: TGTGCCAGCAGCCAATCCGTCCTAGCGGGAAAAGTCATGGCAGATACGCAGTATTTT. Encoded protein: CASSQSVLAGKVMADTQYF.

The rearrangement links TRBV4-3 to TRBJ1-1, with D perhaps matching TRBD1 (5 bases). This CDR3 has 16 residues. Germline V gene sequence: CDR1 LGHNA, CDR2 YSLEER. Trimming cost V 1 base and J 0 bases, with 12 bases left between them. The CDR3 coding sequence is TGCGCCAGCAGCCAAGGTAGGGGCCGGATGAACACTGAAGCTTTCTTT. Protein product: CASSQGRGRMNTEAFF.

The gene calls are TRBV7-9 and TRBJ1-2, with 7 nucleotides matching TRBD1. Germline V CDR1 and CDR2: SEHNR, FQNEAQ (reference sequence). The trim removed 5 bases at V and 8 bases at J, leaving 14 bases unmatched. The CDR3 is 15 amino acids. Here the CDR3 reads CASSGDRDSPWGYTF. The CDR3 DNA reads TGTGCCAGCAGCGGGGACCGGGACAGCCCTTGGGGCTACACCTTC.

This sequence joins TRBV2 and TRBJ1-2; perhaps TRBD1 as D (6 bases). This CDR3 region has 12 residues. From germline, CDR1 is SNHLY and CDR2 FYNNEI. V dropped 7 bases and J dropped 5 bases, with 11 bases sitting between them. The CDR3 sequence is CASKAGDYGYTF. The CDR3 nucleotides read TGTGCCAGCAAAGCAGGGGATTATGGCTACACCTTC.

The chain uses TRBV5-4 and TRBJ1-2, with D perhaps TRBD1 (5 bases). Looked up from germline, CDR1 is SGHNT and CDR2 is YYREEE (reference sequence). The CDR3 contains 13 residues. V was trimmed by 2 bases and J by 2 bases, leaving 7 bases between them. In DNA, the CDR3 is TGTGCCAGCAGCTTCCAGGGAAACTATGGCTACACCTTC. Translating gives CASSFQGNYGYTF.

V and J are TRBV9 and TRBJ2-2; possibly TRBD1 for D (7 bases). The CDR3 has 16 residues. CDR1 and CDR2 (germline): SGDLS, YYNGEE. V shed 1 base and J shed 6 bases, with 16 bases lying between them. The chain's CDR3 is CASSVNPAGGSGELFF. The CDR3 DNA sequence: TGTGCCAGCAGCGTAAATCCGGCAGGGGGGTCCGGGGAGCTGTTTTTT.

V gene TRBV7-8 combines with J gene TRBJ2-2; tentative D call: TRBD1 (6 bases). The CDR3 extends over 13 amino acids. V shed 5 bases and J shed 5 bases, with 9 bases lying between them. Germline CDR1 reads SGHVS; CDR2 reads FQNEAQ. The DNA for the CDR3 is TGTGCCAGCAGCGGCACAGGGACCGGGGAGCTGTTTTTT. Translation gives CASSGTGTGELFF.